Included here is one TCR beta chain sequence, with context. Its antigen is not identified. The study reverse transcribed the entire isolated RNA, so it sequenced expressed TCRB transcripts. Stem cell-like memory T cell samples were sequenced, and they averaged about 940,000 reads. The assay was immunoSEQ multiplex PCR, and TCRdb's table has in-frame clones only and misses some. The table lists about 23,000 clones, 50% to 70% of them singletons. Unmatched junction bases numbered 11, after V lost 6 bases and J lost 4 bases. This CDR3 is built from 16 residues. Germline V gives CDR1 LNHDA, CDR2 SQIVND (reference sequence). The data were taken from a study of beta chain features in type 1 diabetes. Overall study results and limits: TCRB CDR3s were moderately but significantly shorter in Type 1 diabetes patients in all four CD4+ subsets. The question left open here concerned HLA type influencing TCRB rearrangement. A pattern of fewer insertions and more deletions at VDJ junctions was seen in type 1 diabetes patients. Reads derived from cDNA could over-represent cells showing high TCR expression.

This clonotype was sampled from a man aged 18 to 35 with type 1 diabetes. V and J are TRBV19 and TRBJ2-1, with TRBD2 matching 8 bases. Sequenced input: stem cell memory CD4+ T cells from blood. The CDR3 nucleotides read TGTGCCAGTAGAAATAGCGGGCGGGGGGTGTACAATGAGCAGTTCTTC. It specifies CASRNSGRGVYNEQFF.